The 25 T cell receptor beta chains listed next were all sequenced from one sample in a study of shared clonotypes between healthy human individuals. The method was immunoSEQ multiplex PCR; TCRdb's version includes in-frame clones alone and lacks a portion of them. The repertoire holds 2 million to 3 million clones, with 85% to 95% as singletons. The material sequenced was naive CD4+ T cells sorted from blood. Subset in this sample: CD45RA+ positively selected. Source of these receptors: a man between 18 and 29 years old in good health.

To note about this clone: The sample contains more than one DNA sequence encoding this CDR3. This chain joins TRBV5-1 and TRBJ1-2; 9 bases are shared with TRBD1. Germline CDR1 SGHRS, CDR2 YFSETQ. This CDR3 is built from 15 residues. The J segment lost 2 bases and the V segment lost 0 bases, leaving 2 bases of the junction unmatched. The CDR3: CASSLGGQGNYGYTF. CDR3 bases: TGCGCCAGCAGCTTGGGGGGACAGGGAAACTATGGCTACACCTTC.

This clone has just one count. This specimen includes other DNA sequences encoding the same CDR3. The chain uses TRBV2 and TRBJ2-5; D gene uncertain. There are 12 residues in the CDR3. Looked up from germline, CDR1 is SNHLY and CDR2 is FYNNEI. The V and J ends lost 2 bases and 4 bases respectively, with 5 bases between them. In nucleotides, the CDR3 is TGTGCCAGCAGTGAATTACGAGAGACCCAGTACTTC. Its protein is CASSELRETQYF.

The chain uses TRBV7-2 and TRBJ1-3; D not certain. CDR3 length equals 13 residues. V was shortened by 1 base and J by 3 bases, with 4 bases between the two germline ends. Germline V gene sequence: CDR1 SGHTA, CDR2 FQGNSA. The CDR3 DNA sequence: TGTGCCAGCAGCTTAGTAAATGGAAACACCATATATTTT. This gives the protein CASSLVNGNTIYF.

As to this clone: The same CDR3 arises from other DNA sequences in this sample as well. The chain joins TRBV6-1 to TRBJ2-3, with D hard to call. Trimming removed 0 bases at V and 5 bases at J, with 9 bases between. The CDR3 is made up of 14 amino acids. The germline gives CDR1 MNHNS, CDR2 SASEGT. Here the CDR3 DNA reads TGTGCCAGCAGTGAAGCGCTTCGTGGAGATACGCAGTATTTT. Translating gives CASSEALRGDTQYF.

CDR3 DNA sequence: TGTGCCATCTCCCAGGGAGAAAACTATGGCTACACCTTC. Translating gives CAISQGENYGYTF. The V and J genes are TRBV10-3 and TRBJ1-2, with D tentatively TRBD1 (5 bases). V was pared by 8 bases and J by 2 bases, with 12 bases between. This CDR3 has 13 residues. Germline values: CDR1 ENHRY, CDR2 SYGVKD.

CDR3 bases: TGTGCCTGGAGTGACAAAGGACAGGGCAGATCACCCCTCCACTTT. Its translation is CAWSDKGQGRSPLHF. The chain employs TRBV30 and TRBJ1-6; 8 positions match TRBD1. Germline V gene lookup returns CDR1 GTSNPN and CDR2 SVGIG (reference sequence). This CDR3 has 15 amino acids. V gave up 1 base and J gave up 10 bases; unmatched junction bases: 9.

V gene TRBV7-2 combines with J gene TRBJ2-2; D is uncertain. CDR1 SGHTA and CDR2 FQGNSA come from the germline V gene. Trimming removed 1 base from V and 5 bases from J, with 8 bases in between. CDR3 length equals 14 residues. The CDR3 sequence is CASSLERRTGELFF. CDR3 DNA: TGTGCCAGCAGCTTAGAACGGCGGACCGGGGAGCTGTTTTTT.

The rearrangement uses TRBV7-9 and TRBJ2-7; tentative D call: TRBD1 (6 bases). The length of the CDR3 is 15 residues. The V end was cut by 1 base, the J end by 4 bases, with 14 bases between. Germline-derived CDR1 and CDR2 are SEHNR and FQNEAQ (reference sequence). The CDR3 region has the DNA TGTGCCAGCAGCTTAGTGGTCGGACAGTTTTACGAGCAGTACTTC. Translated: CASSLVVGQFYEQYF.

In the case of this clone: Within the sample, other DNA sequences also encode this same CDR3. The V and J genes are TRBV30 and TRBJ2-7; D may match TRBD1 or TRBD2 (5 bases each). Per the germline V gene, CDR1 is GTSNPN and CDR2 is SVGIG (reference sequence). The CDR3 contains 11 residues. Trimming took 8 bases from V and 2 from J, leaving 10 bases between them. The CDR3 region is CATGRTYEQYF. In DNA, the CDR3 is TGTGCCACGGGACGGACCTACGAGCAGTACTTC.

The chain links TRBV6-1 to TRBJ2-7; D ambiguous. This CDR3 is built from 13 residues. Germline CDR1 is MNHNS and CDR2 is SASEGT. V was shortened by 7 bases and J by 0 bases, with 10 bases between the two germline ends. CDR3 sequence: CASTVGNSYEQYF. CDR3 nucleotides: TGTGCCAGCACTGTAGGAAACTCCTACGAGCAGTACTTC.

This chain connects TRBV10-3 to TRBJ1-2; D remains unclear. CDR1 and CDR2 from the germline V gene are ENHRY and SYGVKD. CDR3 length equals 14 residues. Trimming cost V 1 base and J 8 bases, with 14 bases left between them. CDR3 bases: TGTGCCATCAGTGAGTTGGGAGAAGCCTGGGGCTACACCTTC. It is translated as CAISELGEAWGYTF.

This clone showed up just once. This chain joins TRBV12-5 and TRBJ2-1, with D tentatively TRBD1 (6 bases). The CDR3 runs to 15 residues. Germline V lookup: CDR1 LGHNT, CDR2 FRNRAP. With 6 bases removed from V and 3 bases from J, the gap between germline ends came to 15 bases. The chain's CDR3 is CASGGTTMDYNEQFF. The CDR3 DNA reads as TGTGCTAGTGGGGGGACAACCATGGACTACAATGAGCAGTTCTTC.

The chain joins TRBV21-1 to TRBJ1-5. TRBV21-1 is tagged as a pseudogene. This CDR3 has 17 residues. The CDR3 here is CASSPQRGRLGNQPQHF. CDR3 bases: TGTGCCAGCAGCCCCCAAAGAGGCAGATTAGGAAATCAGCCCCAGCATTTT.

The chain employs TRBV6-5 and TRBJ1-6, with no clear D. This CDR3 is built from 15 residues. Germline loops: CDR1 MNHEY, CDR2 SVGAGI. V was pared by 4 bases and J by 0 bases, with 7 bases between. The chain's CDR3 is CASSSESSYNSPLHF. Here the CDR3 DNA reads TGTGCCAGCAGTTCGGAGAGCTCCTATAATTCACCCCTCCACTTT.

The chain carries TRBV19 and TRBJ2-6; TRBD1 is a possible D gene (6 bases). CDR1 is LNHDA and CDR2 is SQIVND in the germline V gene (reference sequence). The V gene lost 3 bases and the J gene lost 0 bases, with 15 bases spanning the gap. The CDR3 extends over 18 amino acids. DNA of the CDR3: TGTGCCAGTAGTATCAGGCCAGGGGCCCTCTCTGGGGCCAACGTCCTGACTTTC. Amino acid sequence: CASSIRPGALSGANVLTF.

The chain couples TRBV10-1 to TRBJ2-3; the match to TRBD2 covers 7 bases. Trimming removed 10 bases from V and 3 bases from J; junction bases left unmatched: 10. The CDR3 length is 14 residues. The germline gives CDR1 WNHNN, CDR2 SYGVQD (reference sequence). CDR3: CAIVLAGVTDTQYF. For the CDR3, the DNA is TGCGCCATCGTCTTGGCGGGAGTAACAGATACGCAGTATTTT.

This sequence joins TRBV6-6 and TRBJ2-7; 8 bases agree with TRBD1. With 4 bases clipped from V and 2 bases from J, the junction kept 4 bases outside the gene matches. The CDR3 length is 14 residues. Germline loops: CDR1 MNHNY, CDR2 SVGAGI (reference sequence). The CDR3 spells CASSFTDRAYEQYF. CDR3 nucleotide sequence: TGTGCCAGCAGTTTCACGGACAGGGCCTACGAGCAGTACTTC.

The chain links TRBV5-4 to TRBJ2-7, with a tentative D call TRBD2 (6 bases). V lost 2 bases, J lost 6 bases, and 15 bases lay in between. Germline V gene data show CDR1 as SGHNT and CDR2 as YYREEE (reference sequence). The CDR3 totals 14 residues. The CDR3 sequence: CASSFGGRSGEQYF. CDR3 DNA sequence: TGTGCCAGCAGCTTCGGGGGTAGATCGGGCGAGCAGTACTTC. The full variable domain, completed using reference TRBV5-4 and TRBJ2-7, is ETGVTQSPTHLIKTRGQQVTLRCSSQSGHNTVSWYQQALGQGPQFIFQYYREEENGRGNFPPRFSGLQFPNYSSELNVNALELDDSALYLCASSFGGRSGEQYFGPGTRLTVT.

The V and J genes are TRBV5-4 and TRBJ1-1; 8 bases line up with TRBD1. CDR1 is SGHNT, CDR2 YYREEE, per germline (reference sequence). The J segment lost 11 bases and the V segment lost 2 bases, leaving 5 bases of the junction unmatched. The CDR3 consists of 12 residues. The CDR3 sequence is CASSFGQGWAFF. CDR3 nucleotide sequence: TGTGCCAGCAGCTTTGGACAGGGCTGGGCTTTCTTT.

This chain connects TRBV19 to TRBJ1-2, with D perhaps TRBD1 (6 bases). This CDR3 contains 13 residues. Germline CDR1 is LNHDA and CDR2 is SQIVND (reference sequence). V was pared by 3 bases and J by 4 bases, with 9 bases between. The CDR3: CASSIGQFYGYTF. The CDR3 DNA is TGTGCCAGTAGTATTGGACAGTTCTATGGCTACACCTTC.

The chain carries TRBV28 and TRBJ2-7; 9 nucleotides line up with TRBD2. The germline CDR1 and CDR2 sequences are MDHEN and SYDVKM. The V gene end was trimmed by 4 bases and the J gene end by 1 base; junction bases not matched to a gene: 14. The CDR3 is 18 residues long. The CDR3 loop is CASSSPVIAGARSYEQYF. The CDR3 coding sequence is TGTGCCAGCAGTTCCCCGGTAATAGCGGGGGCCCGATCCTACGAGCAGTACTTC.

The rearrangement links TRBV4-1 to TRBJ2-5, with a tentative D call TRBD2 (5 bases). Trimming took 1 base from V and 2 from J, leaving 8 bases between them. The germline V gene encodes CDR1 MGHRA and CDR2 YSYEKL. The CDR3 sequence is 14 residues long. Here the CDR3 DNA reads TGCGCCAGCAGCCAAGTGGGAGTGCAAGAGACCCAGTACTTC. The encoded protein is CASSQVGVQETQYF.

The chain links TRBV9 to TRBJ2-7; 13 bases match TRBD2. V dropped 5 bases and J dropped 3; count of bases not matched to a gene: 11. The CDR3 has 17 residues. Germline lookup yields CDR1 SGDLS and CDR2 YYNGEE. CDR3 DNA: TGTGCCAGCAGTCTTGGGACTAGCGGGACGCCTTTCTACGAGCAGTACTTC. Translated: CASSLGTSGTPFYEQYF.

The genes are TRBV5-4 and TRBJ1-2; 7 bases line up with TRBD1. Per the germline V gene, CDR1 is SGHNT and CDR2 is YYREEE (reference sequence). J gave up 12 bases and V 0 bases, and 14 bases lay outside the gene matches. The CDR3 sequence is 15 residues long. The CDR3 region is CASSLEGARPEKNTF. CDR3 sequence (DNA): TGTGCCAGCAGCTTGGAGGGGGCGCGCCCGGAAAAAAACACCTTC. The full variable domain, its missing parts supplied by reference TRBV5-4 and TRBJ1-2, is ETGVTQSPTHLIKTRGQQVTLRCSSQSGHNTVSWYQQALGQGPQFIFQYYREEENGRGNFPPRFSGLQFPNYSSELNVNALELDDSALYLCASSLEGARPEKNTFGSGTRLTVV.

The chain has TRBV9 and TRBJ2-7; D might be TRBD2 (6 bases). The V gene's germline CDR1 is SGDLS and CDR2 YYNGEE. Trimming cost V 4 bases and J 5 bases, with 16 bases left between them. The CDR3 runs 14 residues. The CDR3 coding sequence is TGTGCCAGCAGCCCCCTGGGGGGAGTGCACGAGCAGTACTTC. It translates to CASSPLGGVHEQYF.